This T cell receptor (beta chain) was sequenced for a study of beta chain features in type 1 diabetes. The J segment lost 2 bases and the V segment lost 6 bases, leaving 7 bases of the junction unmatched. The CDR3 extends over 16 amino acids. The germline V gene has CDR1 MGHDK and CDR2 SYGVNS. cDNA synthesis used the whole RNA isolate, giving expressed TCRB sequences. Libraries were prepared by immunoSEQ multiplex PCR; TCRdb keeps only in-frame clonotypes and omits some of them. Among roughly 220,000 clones, 15% to 20% were seen once, and the ten largest hold about 0.085%. On this clone itself: The antigen is not known.

Broader study findings: Using cDNA template may skew counts toward highly expressing activated cells. Patients with Type 1 diabetes showed moderately but significantly shorter TCRB CDR3s in all four CD4+ subsets.

The source material was naive CD4+ T cells from blood. The V gene is TRBV25-1, the J gene TRBJ2-5; 12 nucleotides match TRBD2. The TCR was taken from a man aged 30 to 39 with type 1 diabetes. This CDR3 reads CASSPRLAGGQETQYF. The CDR3 DNA is TGTGCCAGCAGCCCAAGGCTAGCGGGAGGGCAAGAGACCCAGTACTTC. Full variable domain (rest looked up from reference TRBV25-1 and TRBJ2-5): EADIYQTPRYLVIGTGKKITLECSQTMGHDKMYWYQQDPGMELHLIHYSYGVNSTEKGDLSSESTVSRIRTEHFPLTLESARPSHTSQYLCASSPRLAGGQETQYFGPGTRLLVL.